This TCR beta chain was identified during a study of post-analysis software for immune sequencing data. Study information: Courses of disease covered relapsing-remitting, secondary progressive and progressive-relapsing multiple sclerosis. Study-level points and caveats: TRBV5-6, TRBV5-1 and TRBV20-1 belonged to a set of a handful of TRBV segments that were more frequent in patients than controls.

Incorporated into the TCR beta cDNA libraries were unique molecular identifiers, which served to reduce PCR and sequencing biases. Starting from roughly 1.1 to 9.2 million T cells, the study yielded about half a million cDNA molecules. TCRdb reprocessed the PCR reads with MiXCR, giving one entry per CDR3 protein. The repertoire has some 700,000 distinct CDR3 sequences, roughly three fifths of them found once; the top ten carry about 11%. The CDR3 runs 14 residues. Trimming removed 5 bases at V and 2 bases at J, with 12 bases between. In germline, CDR1 is MNHEY, CDR2 SVGEGT. This clonotype occurred a few times. Its target is not known.

This sequence was found in a girl aged 2-9 years with multiple sclerosis. This chain connects TRBV6-2 or TRBV6-3 to TRBJ1-2, with D possibly TRBD1 on 5 matching bases. Sequenced material: blood. CDR3 sequence: CASSQSGRNYGYTF. The CDR3 bases are TGTGCCAGCAGTCAATCGGGACGAAACTATGGCTACACCTTC.